These T cell receptor beta chains were read from a single sample in a study of OX40 agonist ivuxolimab in advanced cancers. TCRdb's table, derived via immunoSEQ multiplex PCR, lists solely in-frame clones and lacks some. The sample lists tens of thousands of clones, approximately 79% occurring once. Sample: CD4+ or CD8+ T cells sorted from blood, taken in a trial of the OX40 agonist ivuxolimab. These receptors all stem from an adult with an advanced solid tumor such as melanoma, head and neck, liver or kidney cancer. CDR3s include the opening cysteine and the closing phenylalanine or tryptophan. A D gene is named only where the DNA matches it firmly. Rows give clone size only sometimes, using once, few, many, or a class for an expanded clone.

>.|.|TRBJ2-1|TRBV5-1
CASSFQPRTDEQFF
TGCGCCAGCAGCTTCCAACCGAGGACCGATGAGCAGTTCTTC
>.|few|TRBJ2-1|TRBV11-2
CASSLAPGSYNEQFF
TGTGCCAGCAGCTTAGCACCAGGGTCCTACAATGAGCAGTTCTTC
>TRBD2|.|TRBJ2-2|TRBV7-2
CASSPGTSGPTLNTGELFF
TGTGCCAGCAGCCCCGGGACTAGCGGGCCCACTCTTAACACCGGGGAGCTGTTTTTT
>.|once|TRBJ2-1|TRBV5-6
CASSLDSGTALLSYNEQFF
TGTGCCAGCAGCTTGGATTCCGGGACTGCCTTACTATCCTACAATGAGCAGTTCTTC
>TRBD2|.|TRBJ2-1|TRBV5-6
CASSLPGGSHSYNEQFF
TGTGCCAGCAGCTTGCCTGGCGGGAGCCACTCCTACAATGAGCAGTTCTTC
>.|.|TRBJ1-4|TRBV5-5
CASSSSRGRGEKLFF
TGTGCCAGCAGCTCCTCACGGGGGAGGGGTGAAAAACTGTTTTTT
>TRBD1|.|TRBJ2-1|TRBV18
CASSPGTGSWNEQFF
TGTGCCAGCTCACCCGGGACAGGGTCATGGAATGAGCAGTTCTTC
>.|once|TRBJ2-2|TRBV19
CASSIPRTGELFF
TGTGCCAGTAGTATTCCCAGGACAGGGGAGCTGTTTTTT
>.|.|TRBJ1-5|TRBV29-1
CSAGGFNQPQHF
TGCAGCGCCGGGGGATTTAATCAGCCCCAGCATTTT
>TRBD1|.|TRBJ1-1|TRBV15
CATSREGRGAEAFF
TGTGCCACCAGCAGAGAGGGCAGGGGGGCTGAAGCTTTCTTT
>TRBD1|few|TRBJ2-2|TRBV4-2
CASSSPDRTNTGELFF
TGTGCCAGCAGCTCCCCGGACAGGACGAACACCGGGGAGCTGTTTTTT
>.|few|TRBJ1-5|TRBV6-5
CASSPIGRQGQPQHF
TGTGCCAGCAGCCCCATTGGGAGGCAGGGTCAGCCCCAGCATTTT
>.|.|TRBJ1-5|TRBV7-9
CASSLHSNQPQHF
TGTGCCAGCAGCTTACATAGCAATCAGCCCCAGCATTTT
>TRBD1|few|TRBJ1-5|TRBV28
CASIPGQGNQPQHF
TGTGCCAGCATCCCCGGACAGGGTAATCAGCCCCAGCATTTT
>.|.|TRBJ2-1|TRBV20-1
CSGTRGDEQFF
TGCAGTGGTACTAGGGGTGATGAGCAGTTCTTC
>.|.|TRBJ2-1|TRBV9
CASSAQRGEAHNEQFF
TGTGCCAGCAGCGCCCAAAGGGGGGAGGCCCACAATGAGCAGTTCTTC
>.|.|TRBJ1-5|TRBV5-6
CASSLGSGEPQHF
TGTGCCAGCAGCTTAGGATCGGGGGAGCCCCAGCATTTT
>TRBD1|once|TRBJ1-2|TRBV5-4
CASSRDRSYGYTF
TGTGCCAGCAGCCGGGACAGGAGCTATGGCTACACCTTC
>.|.|TRBJ2-2|TRBV19
CAILADTGELFF
TGTGCCATTTTGGCGGACACCGGGGAGCTGTTTTTT
>.|.|TRBJ2-3|TRBV18
CASSLTTDTQYF
TGTGCCAGCTCCCTTACGACAGATACGCAGTATTTT
>TRBD1|.|TRBJ2-6|TRBV7-9
CASSLRQGKGSGANVLTF
TGTGCCAGCAGCCTGAGACAGGGAAAGGGATCTGGGGCCAACGTCCTGACTTTC
>TRBD1|.|TRBJ1-4|TRBV4-1
CASSQLGFTGVDEKLFF
TGCGCCAGCAGCCAACTGGGTTTTACAGGGGTGGATGAAAAACTGTTTTTT
>TRBD2|.|TRBJ2-3|TRBV19
CASSPTGLAGGDLPDTQYF
TGTGCCAGTAGTCCCACGGGACTAGCGGGAGGGGACCTCCCAGATACGCAGTATTTT
>.|once|TRBJ2-3|TRBV5-6
CASSSVKYGGSTDTQYF
TGTGCCAGCAGCTCGGTTAAATATGGGGGAAGCACAGATACGCAGTATTTT
>.|.|TRBJ1-1|TRBV14
CASSQDRGLYNTEAFF
TGTGCCAGCAGCCAAGACAGGGGATTGTACAACACTGAAGCTTTCTTT
>.|.|TRBJ2-3|TRBV7-9
CASSLGGYTQYF
TGTGCCAGCTCCCTGGGTGGGTATACGCAGTATTTT
>.|once|TRBJ1-2|TRBV4-2
CASSQDVGWGYTF
TGTGCCAGCAGCCAAGATGTAGGCTGGGGCTACACCTTC
>TRBD2|.|TRBJ2-1|TRBV27
CASSSGLAGGHYNEQFF
TGTGCCAGCAGTTCCGGACTAGCGGGGGGCCACTACAATGAGCAGTTCTTC
>.|.|TRBJ1-6|TRBV25-1
CASSEPSAGIPLHF
TGTGCCAGCAGTGAGCCCTCCGCGGGTATTCCCCTCCACTTT
>.|.|TRBJ1-4|TRBV15
CATSRDPGAKNEKLFF
TGTGCCACCAGCAGAGATCCGGGGGCCAAGAATGAAAAACTGTTTTTT